The 18 T cell receptor beta chains reported below all come from one sample, sequenced in a study of T cell repertoires in cytomegalovirus infection. Their antigens remain unidentified. TCRdb called the reads again in MiXCR, with one record for every CDR3 protein. The sample consists of 140,000 to 150,000 distinct CDR3 sequences, over 30% of them appearing once. The source material was CD8+ T cells from cultured PBMCs, sampled from culture after CMV antigen stimulation. These receptors came from a human donor in good health (CMV status not recorded). Some clones in this sample may be carry-over from other donors' samples.

J is TRBJ2-3 and V is TRBV20-1; D is perhaps TRBD1 (5 bases). Per germline, CDR1 DFQATT and CDR2 SNEGSKA (reference sequence). The CDR3 spans 17 residues. V was cut by 0 bases and J by 1 base, with 17 bases left in between. CDR3 bases: TGCAGTGCTAGAGATCCGGCAGGGCCGTACGGCACAGATACGCAGTATTTT. Its protein product is CSARDPAGPYGTDTQYF.

V usage is TRBV7-2 and J usage is TRBJ2-1; 7 bases line up with TRBD2. With V trimmed by 1 base and J by 3 bases, 3 bases remained unmatched. Germline loops: CDR1 SGHTA, CDR2 FQGNSA. This CDR3 comprises 15 residues. The CDR3 is CASSLVGDYYNEQFF. The CDR3 DNA reads as TGTGCCAGCAGCTTAGTTGGGGACTACTACAATGAGCAGTTCTTC.

This clonotype has at least ten counts. The V gene is TRBV12-3 or TRBV12-4, the J gene TRBJ1-6; TRBD1 matches at 8 bases. The CDR3 runs to 15 residues. J gave up 10 bases and V 1 base, and 6 bases lay outside the gene matches. The CDR3: CASSLEGRGRSPLHF. CDR3 DNA sequence: TGTGCCAGCAGTTTAGAGGGCAGGGGGCGATCACCCCTCCACTTT.

To note about this clonotype: The germline gene is not matched at one end of the junction; a read error may be the cause. The V gene is TRBV4-1, the J gene TRBJ2-7; tentative D call: TRBD1 (5 bases). Germline V gene data show CDR1 as MGHRA and CDR2 as YSYEKL. The CDR3 is made up of 15 amino acids. The CDR3: CASSQEGAGFYEQYF. CDR3 bases: TGTGCCAGCAGCCAAGAAGGGGCAGGGTTCTACGAGCAGTACTTC.

The chain employs TRBV9 and TRBJ2-3; D is uncertain. CDR1 is SGDLS and CDR2 is YYNGEE in the germline V gene. CDR3 length equals 15 residues. Trimming cost V 0 bases and J 2 bases, with 10 bases left between them. CDR3 protein: CASSVAGKLTDTQYF. The CDR3, as DNA: TGTGCCAGCAGCGTAGCGGGCAAACTCACAGATACGCAGTATTTT.

The J gene is TRBJ2-1, the V gene TRBV6-1; D is unclear. The CDR3 sequence is 10 residues long. V lost 5 bases to trimming and J lost 10 bases, with 6 bases between them. Germline V CDR1 and CDR2: MNHNS, SASEGT. The CDR3 bases are TGTGCCAGCAGTTACCGGGAGCAGTTCTTC. This sequence encodes CASSYREQFF.

This clonotype has a handful of counts. CDR3 DNA sequence: TGTGCCAGCAGTTATCCGGACAGCACCGGGGAGCTGTTTTTT. Translated: CASSYPDSTGELFF. J is TRBJ2-2 and V is TRBV6-5; possible D gene TRBD1, 6 bases. Germline loops: CDR1 MNHEY, CDR2 SVGAGI. Trimming stripped 3 bases from V and 4 bases from J, with 9 bases between. This CDR3 has 14 residues.

This clonotype turned up a few times. This chain links TRBV2 with TRBJ2-7; D unclear. Germline CDR1 and CDR2: SNHLY and FYNNEI. The CDR3 spans 12 residues. V lost 3 bases to trimming and J lost 2 bases, with 5 bases between them. The CDR3 nucleotides read TGTGCCAGCAGTGACGAGGCCTACGAGCAGTACTTC. This translates into CASSDEAYEQYF.

This sequence joins TRBV27 and TRBJ1-1, with D maybe TRBD1 (6 bases). The germline V gene encodes CDR1 MNHEY and CDR2 SMNVEV (reference sequence). The CDR3 covers 13 residues. The V end was cut by 8 bases, the J end by 3 bases, with 13 bases between. CDR3 DNA: TGTGCCAGCTCGGGTGGGGGCCACACTGAAGCTTTCTTT. Its translation: CASSGGGHTEAFF.

On this clonotype itself: The CDR3 does not close with the conserved phenylalanine or tryptophan, likely indicating a read error. V and J are TRBV13 and TRBJ2-7; 9 bases align to TRBD1. This CDR3 contains 15 residues. Per germline, CDR1 PRHDT and CDR2 FYEKMQ (reference sequence). V dropped 3 bases and J dropped 1; count of bases not matched to a gene: 4. CDR3 sequence reads: CASSFSGQGSYEQYL. The CDR3 coding sequence is TGTGCCAGCAGCTTCTCGGGACAGGGTTCCTACGAGCAGTACCTC.

The chain employs TRBV7-6 and TRBJ2-1; 7 bases line up with TRBD2. V shed 6 bases, J shed 0 bases, and the junction held 8 bases outside the gene matches. The CDR3 is 16 residues long. Germline V gives CDR1 SGHVS, CDR2 FNYEAQ. This CDR3 is CASSPLRGSSYNEQFF. The CDR3 DNA is TGTGCCAGCAGTCCGCTGCGGGGGAGCTCCTACAATGAGCAGTTCTTC.

The chain has TRBV5-1 and TRBJ1-3, with D perhaps matching TRBD1 (5 bases). The germline V gene encodes CDR1 SGHRS and CDR2 YFSETQ. The CDR3 runs to 19 residues. V lost 0 bases to trimming and J lost 0 bases, with 19 bases between them. The CDR3 DNA is TGCGCCAGCAGCTTGGAACAGGACGGTATAGGAAGCTCTGGAAACACCATATATTTT. Residues: CASSLEQDGIGSSGNTIYF.

This sequence joins TRBV28 and TRBJ1-5, with a tentative D call TRBD1 (6 bases). The CDR3 length is 14 residues. Trimming shortened V by 7 bases and J by 5 bases, and 15 bases separated the two germline ends. Germline CDR1 is MDHEN and CDR2 is SYDVKM. CDR3 loop: CASNLLRGDQPQHF. The CDR3 DNA sequence: TGTGCCAGCAATCTACTTAGGGGGGATCAGCCCCAGCATTTT.

The chain has TRBV10-3 and TRBJ1-2; D is uncertain. V lost 1 base and J lost 0, with 12 bases in between. CDR1 is ENHRY and CDR2 is SYGVKD in the germline V gene. This CDR3 is 16 amino acids long. Written as DNA, the CDR3 is TGTGCCATCAGTGAGTTGGCGGAGATGACTAACTATGGCTACACCTTC. Translated, it gives CAISELAEMTNYGYTF.

The chain couples TRBV20-1 to TRBJ2-7, with D perhaps TRBD1 (5 bases). The CDR3 loop spans 14 amino acids. V lost 0 bases and J lost 1, with 10 bases in between. Germline values: CDR1 DFQATT, CDR2 SNEGSKA (reference sequence). CDR3 bases: TGCAGTGCTAGAGATCAGGGCAGGTCCTACGAGCAGTACTTC. Translating gives CSARDQGRSYEQYF.

The gene calls are TRBV19 and TRBJ1-2, with TRBD1 matching over 8 bases. Trimming at V came to 5 bases and at J to 3 bases, leaving 8 bases not matched to a gene. The CDR3 totals 15 residues. Germline assignment: CDR1 LNHDA and CDR2 SQIVND (reference sequence). CDR3 region: CASSARDRIYYGYTF. The DNA for the CDR3 is TGTGCCAGTAGTGCCCGGGACAGGATTTACTATGGCTACACCTTC.

This sequence joins TRBV10-3 and TRBJ2-5; 9 bases are shared with TRBD2. The CDR3 contains 15 residues. Germline CDR1 is ENHRY and CDR2 is SYGVKD. J lost 5 bases, V lost 2 bases, and 6 bases had no gene match. In DNA form, the CDR3 reads TGTGCCATCAGTGAGCAATTAGCGGGGGAGGAGACCCAGTACTTC. Its translation: CAISEQLAGEETQYF.

This clonotype has more than one count but fewer than ten. V gene TRBV12-3 or TRBV12-4 combines with J gene TRBJ2-5, with D perhaps TRBD2 (5 bases). The CDR3 is 16 residues long. V gave up 7 bases and J gave up 1 base, with 19 bases separating them. CDR3 DNA sequence: TGTGCCAGCATCTCGGACTCTTACACGGGCCAAGAGACCCAGTACTTC. It encodes CASISDSYTGQETQYF.